The 21 T cell receptor beta chains below all came from one sample that was sequenced in a study of PD-L1 blockade in urothelial cancer. The time point was: peripheral blood 6 weeks after treatment start. The table came from immunoSEQ multiplex PCR; TCRdb's copy has only in-frame clones and leaves some out. The sample contains about 36,000 clones, 84% of which appear only once. The input for sequencing was PBMCs, taken around atezolizumab (anti-PD-L1) treatment. Source of these receptors: a man aged 40-50 years with urothelial cancer.

This clone has just a few counts. Here the CDR3 DNA reads TGTGCCAGCAGTTCACCCAACAGGGGGCGCGGGTATGGCTACACCTTC. It is translated as CASSSPNRGRGYGYTF. The J gene is TRBJ1-2, the V gene TRBV27; 9 bases line up with TRBD1. V lost 4 bases to trimming and J lost 5 bases; unmatched junction nucleotides: 11. CDR1 is MNHEY, CDR2 SMNVEV, per germline (reference sequence). The CDR3 extends over 16 amino acids.

This chain connects TRBV29-1 to TRBJ1-2, with D unclear. Germline V gene data show CDR1 as SQVTM and CDR2 as ANQGSEA. Trimming removed 3 bases from V and 7 bases from J, with 9 bases in between. The CDR3 extends over 11 amino acids. DNA of the CDR3: TGCAGCGTTGATAGGGAGTCTGGCTACACCTTC. It is translated as CSVDRESGYTF.

This clone was seen more than once but under ten times. This chain links TRBV7-9 with TRBJ2-4; D perhaps matches TRBD2 (5 bases). CDR1 SEHNR and CDR2 FQNEAQ come from the germline V gene (reference sequence). The CDR3 is 13 amino acids. Deletions cut 4 bases from V and 8 bases from J, with 12 bases between. Here the CDR3 DNA reads TGTGCCAGCAGCTCCCGGGGTGCAGACATTCAGTACTTC. Encoded protein: CASSSRGADIQYF.

The rearrangement links TRBV7-3 to TRBJ1-1; 9 bases map to TRBD1. Germline V gene sequence: CDR1 SGHTA, CDR2 FQGTGA. This CDR3 has 14 residues. J gave up 1 base and V 8 bases, and 5 bases lay outside the gene matches. The CDR3, as DNA: TGTGCCAGCGCCAAGGGACAGGGGAACACTGAAGCTTTCTTT. Its translation: CASAKGQGNTEAFF.

CDR3 in DNA: TGCGCCAGCAGCTCGGGACGGTCAACTTGGGGGGCTGAAGCTTTCTTT. Translation: CASSSGRSTWGAEAFF. The chain has TRBV5-1 and TRBJ1-1, with TRBD1 as a possible D gene (5 bases). Germline V lookup: CDR1 SGHRS, CDR2 YFSETQ. The CDR3 is 16 residues long. The germline V and J ends were trimmed by 3 bases and 6 bases, with 21 bases remaining between them.

The chain uses TRBV30 and TRBJ2-3; 10 nucleotides line up with TRBD2. The CDR3 covers 17 residues. The germline CDR1 and CDR2 sequences are GTSNPN and SVGIG (reference sequence). After removal of 4 bases from V and 2 bases from J, the junction contained 12 bases not matched to a gene. The CDR3 is CAWTLRTSGGNTDTQYF. In nucleotides, the CDR3 is TGTGCCTGGACCCTCCGGACTAGCGGAGGGAACACAGATACGCAGTATTTT.

The gene calls are TRBV4-2 and TRBJ1-6, with TRBD1 matching 11 bases. This CDR3 comprises 16 residues. J lost 9 bases, V lost 2 bases, and 6 bases had no gene match. Per germline, CDR1 LGHNA and CDR2 YNFKEQ. CDR3 sequence reads: CASSQLGTGGISPLHF. CDR3 sequence (DNA): TGTGCCAGCAGCCAACTGGGGACAGGGGGGATTTCACCCCTCCACTTT.

The chain carries TRBV28 and TRBJ1-1, with a tentative D call TRBD1 (6 bases). Looked up from germline, CDR1 is MDHEN and CDR2 is SYDVKM. The length of the CDR3 is 14 residues. Trimming took off 3 bases at V and 10 bases at J, with 18 bases between the two ends. The CDR3 coding sequence is TGTGCCAGCAGTTTGTCGATACAGGGTGGCGGAGCTTTCTTT. Amino acids: CASSLSIQGGGAFF.

The chain joins TRBV15 to TRBJ2-5; 8 bases match TRBD1. Trimming at V came to 4 bases and at J to 3 bases, leaving 4 bases not matched to a gene. The germline CDR1 and CDR2 sequences are LNHNV and YYDKDF (reference sequence). CDR3 length: 14 residues. CDR3: CATSKRQGKETQYF. The DNA for the CDR3 is TGTGCCACCAGCAAGAGACAGGGGAAAGAGACCCAGTACTTC.

Here the CDR3 reads CASYQIGTGTYEQYF. The CDR3 DNA reads TGTGCCAGCTACCAAATCGGGACAGGAACCTACGAGCAGTACTTC. The rearrangement joins TRBV28 to TRBJ2-7, with 8 bases matching TRBD1. This CDR3 is built from 15 residues. Germline CDR1 reads MDHEN; CDR2 reads SYDVKM. J was trimmed by 2 bases and V by 8 bases; bases with no gene match: 11.

This rearrangement joins TRBV30 to TRBJ2-5, with 10 bases that match TRBD2. Trimming removed 2 bases from V and 4 bases from J; junction bases left unmatched: 4. CDR3 size: 14 residues. The V gene's germline CDR1 is GTSNPN and CDR2 SVGIG (reference sequence). In DNA form, the CDR3 reads TGTGCCTGGAGTAAGGCTAGCGGGGGAGAGACCCAGTACTTC. It translates to CAWSKASGGETQYF.

The V gene is TRBV5-6, the J gene TRBJ1-4; the match to TRBD1 covers 12 bases. Germline assignment: CDR1 SGHDT and CDR2 YYEEEE. V gave up 5 bases and J gave up 4 bases; unmatched junction bases: 12. The CDR3 totals 18 residues. The CDR3 nucleotides are TGTGCCAGCAGGATTATCCGGGACAGGGGGCAAGATAATGAAAAACTGTTTTTT. Translating it yields CASRIIRDRGQDNEKLFF.

The rearrangement uses TRBV7-3 and TRBJ2-3, with a possible D match to TRBD2 (6 bases). The CDR3 loop spans 16 amino acids. CDR1 SGHTA and CDR2 FQGTGA come from the germline V gene. The V end was cut by 0 bases, the J end by 0 bases, with 10 bases between. The CDR3 is CASSLTSGSSTDTQYF. CDR3 coding DNA: TGTGCCAGCAGCTTAACGAGCGGGTCTAGCACAGATACGCAGTATTTT.

The V and J genes are TRBV6-5 and TRBJ1-2; the D gene is possibly TRBD1 (6 bases). Trimming removed 6 bases at V and 4 bases at J, with 12 bases between. This CDR3 has 13 residues. CDR1 MNHEY and CDR2 SVGAGI come from the germline V gene. The CDR3 nucleotides are TGTGCCAGCAGCGGGGGAGGGGGCTATGGCTACACCTTC. Translating gives CASSGGGGYGYTF.

Note on this clone: A junction end diverges from the germline sequence, so it may reflect a read error. The same CDR3 is also encoded by other DNA sequences in this sample. J is TRBJ1-2 and V is TRBV5-8; D is perhaps TRBD1 (6 bases). CDR3 size: 15 residues. Germline loops: CDR1 SGHTS, CDR2 YDEGEE. CDR3 sequence reads: CASSRGITGPYGYTF. The CDR3 coding sequence is TGTGCCAGCAGCAGGGGAATTACAGGGCCCTATGGTTACACCTTC.

V usage is TRBV19 and J usage is TRBJ2-1; no clear D gene. V was shortened by 6 bases and J by 6 bases, with 12 bases between the two germline ends. The CDR3 contains 13 residues. Germline V CDR1 and CDR2: LNHDA, SQIVND (reference sequence). CDR3 amino acids: CASRSRVFNEQFF. The CDR3 DNA reads as TGTGCCAGTAGAAGCCGGGTGTTCAATGAGCAGTTCTTC. Full variable domain (missing parts from reference TRBV19 and TRBJ2-1): DGGITQSPKYLFRKEGQNVTLSCEQNLNHDAMYWYRQDPGQGLRLIYYSQIVNDFQKGDIAEGYSVSREKKESFPLTVTSAQKNPTAFYLCASRSRVFNEQFFGPGTRLTVL.

V usage is TRBV11-2 and J usage is TRBJ2-1; 10 bases are shared with TRBD2. V lost 4 bases, J lost 4 bases, and 4 bases stayed unmatched. Germline CDR1 and CDR2: SGHAT and FQNNGV. The CDR3 runs to 15 residues. In DNA, the CDR3 is TGTGCCAGCAGCTCCGTAGCGGGAGGTTACAATGAGCAGTTCTTC. Its translation: CASSSVAGGYNEQFF.

The rearrangement joins TRBV28 to TRBJ2-4; 7 bases are shared with TRBD1. Per germline, CDR1 MDHEN and CDR2 SYDVKM. V lost 5 bases and J lost 6; bases outside the gene matches: 7. The CDR3 runs to 14 residues. In DNA form, the CDR3 reads TGTGCCAGCAGTCCTGGGACAGAGGCAAACATTCAGTACTTC. This encodes CASSPGTEANIQYF. Complete variable domain (other parts from reference TRBV28 and TRBJ2-4): DVKVTQSSRYLVKRTGEKVFLECVQDMDHENMFWYRQDPGLGLRLIYFSYDVKMKEKGDIPEGYSVSREKKERFSLILESASTNQTSMYLCASSPGTEANIQYFGAGTRLSVL.

The chain links TRBV30 to TRBJ2-7, with 12 nucleotides matching TRBD2. The J segment lost 6 bases and the V segment lost 2 bases, leaving 8 bases of the junction unmatched. CDR1 and CDR2 from the germline V gene are GTSNPN and SVGIG (reference sequence). The CDR3 extends over 15 amino acids. The CDR3 loop reads CAWSSPLTSGSEQYF. In nucleotides, the CDR3 is TGTGCCTGGAGTAGCCCCTTGACTAGCGGGAGCGAGCAGTACTTC.

The chain has TRBV10-3 and TRBJ1-1, with a weak D call TRBD1 (6 bases). There are 15 residues in the CDR3. CDR1 is ENHRY, CDR2 SYGVKD, per germline. V shed 0 bases and J shed 7 bases, with 15 bases lying between them. The CDR3 nucleotides read TGTGCCATCAGTGAGTCGGTAGATAGGGGGATTGAAGCTTTCTTT. Translating it yields CAISESVDRGIEAFF.

This clone was picked up one time. This sequence joins TRBV5-1 and TRBJ2-7; 10 bases are shared with TRBD1. CDR3 length: 17 residues. Germline-derived CDR1 and CDR2 are SGHRS and YFSETQ. V was pared by 0 bases and J by 0 bases, with 6 bases of the junction left unmatched. The CDR3 DNA is TGCGCCAGCAGCTTGGCTGGAGGGACAGGGGCCTCCTACGAGCAGTACTTC. Protein sequence: CASSLAGGTGASYEQYF.